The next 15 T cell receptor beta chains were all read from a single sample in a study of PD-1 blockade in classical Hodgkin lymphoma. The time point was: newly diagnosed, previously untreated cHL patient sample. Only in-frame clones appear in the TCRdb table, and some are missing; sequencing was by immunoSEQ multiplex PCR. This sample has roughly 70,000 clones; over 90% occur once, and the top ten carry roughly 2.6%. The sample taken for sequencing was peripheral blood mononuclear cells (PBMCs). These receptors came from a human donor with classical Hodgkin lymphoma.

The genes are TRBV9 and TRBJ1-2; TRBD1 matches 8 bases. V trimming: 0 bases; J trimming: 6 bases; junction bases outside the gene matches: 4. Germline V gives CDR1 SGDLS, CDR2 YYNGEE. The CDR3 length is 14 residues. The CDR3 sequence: CASSVATGGHGYTF. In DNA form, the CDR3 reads TGTGCCAGCAGCGTAGCTACAGGGGGTCATGGCTACACCTTC.

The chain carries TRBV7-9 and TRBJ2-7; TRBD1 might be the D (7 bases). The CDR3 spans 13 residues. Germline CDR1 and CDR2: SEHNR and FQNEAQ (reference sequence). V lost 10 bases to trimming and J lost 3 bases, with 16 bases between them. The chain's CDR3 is CATGGQMFYEQYF. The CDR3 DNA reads TGTGCCACCGGGGGACAGATGTTCTACGAGCAGTACTTC.

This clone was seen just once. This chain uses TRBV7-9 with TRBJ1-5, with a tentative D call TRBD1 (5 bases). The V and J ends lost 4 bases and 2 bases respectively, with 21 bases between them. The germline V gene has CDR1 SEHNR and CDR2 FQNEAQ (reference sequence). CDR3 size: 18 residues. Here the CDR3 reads CASSSGESGPGRNQPQHF. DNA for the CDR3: TGTGCCAGCAGCTCCGGTGAATCGGGGCCGGGCCGCAATCAGCCCCAGCATTTT.

The CDR3 loop reads CASSLQGLNYGYTF. CDR3 DNA: TGCGCCAGCAGCTTGCAGGGGTTAAACTATGGCTACACCTTC. The rearrangement links TRBV5-1 to TRBJ1-2; tentatively, D is TRBD1 (6 bases). The germline V gene has CDR1 SGHRS and CDR2 YFSETQ. CDR3 length: 14 residues. The V end was cut by 1 base, the J end by 2 bases, with 9 bases between.

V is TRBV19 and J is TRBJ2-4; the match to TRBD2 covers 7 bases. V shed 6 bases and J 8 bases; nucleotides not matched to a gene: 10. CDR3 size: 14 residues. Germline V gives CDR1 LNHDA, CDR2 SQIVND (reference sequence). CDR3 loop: CASSMTGLLYIQYF. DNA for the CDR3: TGTGCCAGTAGCATGACGGGACTACTTTACATTCAGTACTTC.

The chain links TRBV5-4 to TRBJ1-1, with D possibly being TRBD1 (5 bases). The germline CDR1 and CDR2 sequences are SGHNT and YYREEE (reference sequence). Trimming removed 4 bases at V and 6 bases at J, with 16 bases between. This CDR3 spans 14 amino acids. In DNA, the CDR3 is TGTGCCAGCAGCCACCCCGACAGAGTCGCTGAAGCTTTCTTT. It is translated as CASSHPDRVAEAFF.

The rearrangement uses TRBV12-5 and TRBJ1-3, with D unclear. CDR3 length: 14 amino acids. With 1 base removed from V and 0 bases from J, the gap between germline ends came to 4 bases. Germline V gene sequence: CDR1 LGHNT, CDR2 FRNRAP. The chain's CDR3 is CASGLAVSGNTIYF. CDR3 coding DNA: TGTGCTAGTGGTTTGGCCGTCTCTGGAAACACCATATATTTT. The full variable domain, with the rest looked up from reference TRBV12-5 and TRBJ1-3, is DARVTQTPRHKVTEMGQEVTMRCQPILGHNTVFWYRQTMMQGLELLAYFRNRAPLDDSGMPKDRFSAEMPDATLATLKIQPSEPRDSAVYFCASGLAVSGNTIYFGEGSWLTVV.

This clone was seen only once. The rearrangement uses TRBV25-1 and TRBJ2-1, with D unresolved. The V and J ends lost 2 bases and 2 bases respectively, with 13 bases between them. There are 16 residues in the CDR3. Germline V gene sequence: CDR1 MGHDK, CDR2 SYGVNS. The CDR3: CASSETPVQTYNEQFF. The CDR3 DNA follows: TGTGCCAGCAGTGAAACCCCGGTGCAAACCTACAATGAGCAGTTCTTC. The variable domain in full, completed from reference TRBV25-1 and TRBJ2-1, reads EADIYQTPRYLVIGTGKKITLECSQTMGHDKMYWYQQDPGMELHLIHYSYGVNSTEKGDLSSESTVSRIRTEHFPLTLESARPSHTSQYLCASSETPVQTYNEQFFGPGTRLTVL.

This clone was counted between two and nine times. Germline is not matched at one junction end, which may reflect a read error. CDR3: CASSEGTPDREF. The CDR3 DNA is TGTGCCAGCAGCGAGGGCACTCCCGACAGAGAATTT. The chain has TRBV7-9 and TRBJ1-4; TRBD1 might be the D (5 bases). The CDR3 runs 12 residues. The V gene's germline CDR1 is SEHNR and CDR2 FQNEAQ (reference sequence).

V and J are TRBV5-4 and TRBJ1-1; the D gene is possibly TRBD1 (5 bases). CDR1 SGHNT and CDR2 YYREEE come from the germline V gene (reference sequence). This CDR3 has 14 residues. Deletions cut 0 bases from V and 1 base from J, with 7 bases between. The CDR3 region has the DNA TGTGCCAGCAGCTTGGACACAGGGAACACTGAAGCTTTCTTT. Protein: CASSLDTGNTEAFF.

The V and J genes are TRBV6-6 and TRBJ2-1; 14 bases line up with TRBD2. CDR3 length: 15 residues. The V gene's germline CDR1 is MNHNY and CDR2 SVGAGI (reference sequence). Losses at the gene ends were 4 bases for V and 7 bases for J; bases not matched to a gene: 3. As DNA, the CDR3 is TGTGCCAGCAGTTTCGGGACTAGCGGGAGTAATGAGCAGTTCTTC. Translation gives CASSFGTSGSNEQFF.

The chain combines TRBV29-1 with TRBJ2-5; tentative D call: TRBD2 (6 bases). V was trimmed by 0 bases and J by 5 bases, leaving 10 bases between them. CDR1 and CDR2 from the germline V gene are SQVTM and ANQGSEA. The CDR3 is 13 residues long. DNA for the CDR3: TGCAGCGTTGAAGAGTACGGGAGCGAGACCCAGTACTTC. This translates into CSVEEYGSETQYF.

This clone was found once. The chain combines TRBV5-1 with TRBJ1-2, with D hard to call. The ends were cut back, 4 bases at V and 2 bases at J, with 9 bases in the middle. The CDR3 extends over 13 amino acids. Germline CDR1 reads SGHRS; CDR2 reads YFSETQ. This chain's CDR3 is CASSVAQNYGYTF. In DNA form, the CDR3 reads TGCGCCAGCAGCGTTGCCCAGAACTATGGCTACACCTTC.

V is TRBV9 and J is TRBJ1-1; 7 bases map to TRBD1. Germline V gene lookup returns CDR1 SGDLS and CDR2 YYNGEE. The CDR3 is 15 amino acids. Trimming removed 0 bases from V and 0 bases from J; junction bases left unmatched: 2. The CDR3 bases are TGTGCCAGCAGCGTAGTGGGACAGCTGAACACTGAAGCTTTCTTT. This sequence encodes CASSVVGQLNTEAFF. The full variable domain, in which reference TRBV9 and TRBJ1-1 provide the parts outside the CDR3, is DSGVTQTPKHLITATGQRVTLRCSPRSGDLSVYWYQQSLDQGLQFLIQYYNGEERAKGNILERFSAQQFPDLHSELNLSSLELGDSALYFCASSVVGQLNTEAFFGQGTRLTVV.

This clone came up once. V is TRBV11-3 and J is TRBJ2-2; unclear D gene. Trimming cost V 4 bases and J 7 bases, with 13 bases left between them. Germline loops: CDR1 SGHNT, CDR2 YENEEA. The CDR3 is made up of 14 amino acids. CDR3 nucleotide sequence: TGTGCCAGCAGCTCATTTGGAAGTGGCGGGGAGCTGTTTTTT. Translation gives CASSSFGSGGELFF.